This is a list of T cell receptor beta chains from one sample in a study of T cell repertoires in cytomegalovirus infection. TCRdb independently ran MiXCR on the reads; one entry per CDR3 protein. The data contain 150,000 to 200,000 distinct CDR3 sequences, approximately 15% of them singletons. The sample comprised PBMCs. The receptor source for this set is a human donor in good health (CMV status not recorded). Some clones in this sample may be carry-over from other donors' samples. Each CDR3 is given with its conserved first and last residue. A D gene is named only where the DNA matches it firmly. Clone size, where shown, is once, few, many, or a class for clones that have expanded.

abundance,d_gene,v_gene,j_gene,CDR3aa,CDR3nt
-,TRBD1,TRBV5-5,TRBJ2-2,CASSLIPMTGLPGELFF,TGTGCCAGCAGCTTGATTCCGATGACAGGGTTGCCCGGGGAGCTGTTTTTT
-,TRBD1,TRBV4-1,TRBJ1-1,CASSQDKQGANQRTEAFF,TGCGCCAGCAGCCAAGATAAGCAGGGGGCTAACCAGAGGACTGAAGCTTTCTTT
few,TRBD2,TRBV27,TRBJ2-2,CASRGGGIVAGELFF,TGTGCCAGCAGGGGCGGGGGGATCGTGGCCGGGGAGCTGTTTTTT
many,-,TRBV9,TRBJ2-1,CASSVEDSYNEQFF,TGTGCCAGCAGCGTGGAGGACTCCTACAATGAGCAGTTCTTC
few,-,TRBV6-2/TRBV6-3,TRBJ2-1,CASRTSGGPYNEQFF,TGTGCCAGCAGGACGTCTGGCGGCCCCTACAATGAGCAGTTCTTC
few,-,TRBV5-1,TRBJ2-3,CASSLRQINTDTQYF,TGCGCCAGCAGCTTGAGACAGATTAACACAGATACGCAGTATTTT
-,-,TRBV6-2/TRBV6-3,TRBJ2-1,CASSYAEVRSYNEQFF,TGTGCCAGCAGTTACGCGGAGGTGAGATCCTACAATGAGCAGTTCTTC
many,-,TRBV7-9,TRBJ1-5,CASSISEGVNQPQHF,TGTGCCAGCAGCATATCGGAGGGGGTGAATCAGCCCCAGCATTTT
-,-,TRBV29-1,TRBJ2-7,CSVSRGPYEQYF,TGCAGCGTAAGCAGGGGACCCTACGAGCAGTACTTC
many,-,TRBV7-2,TRBJ1-1,CASSRDMNTEAFF,TGTGCCAGCAGCAGGGACATGAACACTGAAGCTTTCTTT
few,TRBD2,TRBV6-5,TRBJ2-7,CASSKASGGAYEQYF,TGTGCCAGCAGTAAAGCTAGCGGGGGGGCCTACGAGCAGTACTTC
once,-,TRBV4-1,TRBJ1-5,CASSQEEYSNQPQHF,TGCGCCAGCAGCCAAGAAGAGTATAGCAATCAGCCCCAGCATTTT
many,TRBD1,TRBV7-9,TRBJ1-4,CASSSRGLSEKLFF,TGTGCCAGCAGCTCCAGGGGGCTGAGTGAAAAACTGTTTTTT
few,-,TRBV7-3,TRBJ2-1,CASRRLRGIKNNEQFF,TGTGCCAGCAGGCGCCTCAGGGGAATCAAGAACAATGAGCAGTTCTTC
-,-,TRBV14,TRBJ1-4,CASSRTGYANEKLFF,TGTGCCAGCAGCCGCACAGGGTACGCTAATGAAAAACTGTTTTTT
many,-,TRBV4-2,TRBJ1-2,CASSQEDSRRGYTF,TGTGCCAGCAGCCAAGAAGATTCCCGTAGGGGCTACACCTTC
many,-,TRBV4-1,TRBJ1-1,CASSPVTVNTEAFF,TGCGCCAGCAGCCCGGTAACAGTGAACACTGAAGCTTTCTTT
few,-,TRBV28,TRBJ1-1,CASSFGPQGSTEAFF,TGTGCCAGCAGTTTTGGTCCCCAGGGAAGCACTGAAGCTTTCTTT
-,TRBD1,TRBV5-8,TRBJ1-5,CASSTRQGGRSQPQHF,TGTGCCAGCAGCACCCGACAGGGAGGACGGAGTCAGCCCCAGCATTTT
many,TRBD2,TRBV19,TRBJ2-7,CASSVMTSGRADEEQYF,TGTGCCAGTAGTGTTATGACTAGCGGGAGGGCCGATGAAGAGCAGTACTTC
many,-,TRBV2,TRBJ2-5,CASSDSGRKTQYF,TGTGCCAGCAGTGATTCAGGGAGGAAGACCCAGTACTTC
-,-,TRBV6-6,TRBJ2-3,CASSYSAKPTDTQYF,TGTGCCAGCAGTTACTCGGCGAAGCCCACAGATACGCAGTATTTT
few,-,TRBV20-1,TRBJ2-3,CSASPGAGKQYF,TGCAGTGCAAGCCCCGGGGCTGGGAAGCAGTATTTT
-,TRBD1,TRBV9,TRBJ1-2,CASSVETGNGYTF,TGTGCCAGCAGCGTAGAGACAGGGAACGGCTACACCTTC
many,-,TRBV10-3,TRBJ1-4,CASRVSATNEKLFF,TGTGCCAGCAGGGTTTCAGCAACTAATGAAAAACTGTTTTTT
many,-,TRBV19,TRBJ1-1,CASSVARGAEAFF,TGTGCCAGTAGTGTCGCTAGGGGGGCTGAAGCTTTCTTT
-,-,TRBV12-5,TRBJ2-5,CAVEGRHHAHKETQYF,TGTGCCGTAGAGGGCAGACACCATGCTCACAAGGAGACCCAGTACTTC
many,TRBD2,TRBV7-2,TRBJ2-1,CASSTTSGRAWNNEQFF,TGTGCCAGCAGCACGACTAGCGGGAGGGCCTGGAACAATGAGCAGTTCTTC
many,TRBD1,TRBV10-3,TRBJ2-7,CAITRQGVYEF,TGTGCCATCACCCGACAGGGGGTCTACGAGTTC
-,-,TRBV19,TRBJ1-1,CASSTFGGENTEAFF,TGTGCCAGTAGTACCTTCGGGGGGGAGAACACTGAAGCTTTCTTT
few,TRBD2,TRBV5-1,TRBJ2-3,CASSLGLAGRTQYF,TGCGCCAGCAGCTTGGGCCTAGCGGGGCGTACGCAGTATTTT
many,-,TRBV7-2,TRBJ1-5,CASSLEGDQPQHF,TGTGCCAGCAGCTTAGAAGGGGATCAGCCCCAGCATTTT
many,-,TRBV7-2,TRBJ1-4,CASSSRGGGEKLFF,TGTGCCAGCAGCAGCCGTGGGGGTGGTGAAAAACTGTTTTTT
many,TRBD1,TRBV12-3/TRBV12-4,TRBJ2-5,CASRPGQGKETQYF,TGTGCCAGCAGGCCGGGACAGGGAAAGGAGACCCAGTACTTC
many,-,TRBV15,TRBJ1-3,CATSRDSVSGNTIYF,TGTGCCACCAGCAGAGATTCGGTGTCTGGAAACACCATATATTTT
-,TRBD2,TRBV24-1,TRBJ2-2,CATSDSRLAATGELFF,TGTGCCACCAGTGATTCGCGACTAGCGGCCACCGGGGAGCTGTTTTTT
-,TRBD2,TRBV7-2,TRBJ2-2,CASSLSGSGTTGELFF,TGTGCCAGCAGCTTGAGCGGTAGCGGGACTACCGGGGAGCTGTTTTTT
-,-,TRBV30,TRBJ2-3,CALDTQYF,TGTGCCTTAGATACGCAGTATTTT
many,TRBD2,TRBV10-3,TRBJ2-3,CAIGQRGASTDTQYF,TGTGCCATCGGGCAGCGGGGCGCTAGCACAGATACGCAGTATTTT
-,-,TRBV20-1,TRBJ2-2,CSAREIDMNTGELFF,TGCAGTGCTAGAGAAATCGACATGAACACCGGGGAGCTGTTTTTT
few,TRBD1,TRBV7-6,TRBJ2-5,CASRVTGEGETQYF,TGTGCCAGCAGGGTTACAGGGGAAGGAGAGACCCAGTACTTC
few,TRBD2,TRBV2,TRBJ2-1,CASSPRRGESSYNEQFF,TGTGCCAGCAGTCCCAGGCGGGGGGAGTCCTCCTACAATGAGCAGTTCTTC
few,TRBD2,TRBV28,TRBJ2-1,CASTRGGYNEQFF,TGTGCCAGCACCCGGGGAGGGTACAATGAGCAGTTCTTC
-,TRBD1,TRBV7-8,TRBJ1-2,CASSVGQGPIFGYTF,TGTGCCAGCAGCGTGGGACAGGGGCCCATTTTTGGCTACACCTTC
many,-,TRBV20-1,TRBJ2-2,CSAIRLTLHDGELFF,TGCAGTGCTATTAGACTCACCCTGCACGACGGGGAGCTGTTTTTT
-,-,TRBV7-2,TRBJ2-5,CASSLTGLIVGEDQYF,TGTGCCAGCAGCTTGACAGGGCTAATAGTGGGGGAGGACCAGTACTTC
-,-,TRBV5-6,TRBJ2-7,CASSQGFGRLSYEQYF,TGTGCCAGCAGTCAGGGATTTGGACGGCTATCCTACGAGCAGTACTTC
few,TRBD2,TRBV12-3/TRBV12-4,TRBJ2-1,CASSRSSGGTYNEQFF,TGTGCCAGCAGTCGCTCAAGCGGGGGGACCTACAATGAGCAGTTCTTC
few,-,TRBV4-2,TRBJ1-1,CASSQQQVSRTSTEAFF,TGTGCCAGCAGCCAGCAACAGGTTTCACGGACAAGCACTGAAGCTTTCTTT
few,-,TRBV5-4,TRBJ2-5,CASSPGRGIETQYF,TGTGCCAGCAGCCCAGGTCGTGGTATCGAGACCCAGTACTTC
-,TRBD2,TRBV18,TRBJ2-3,CASSLSGTSPTDTQYF,TGTGCCAGCTCACTCTCCGGGACTAGCCCCACAGATACGCAGTATTTT
-,TRBD2,TRBV12-3/TRBV12-4,TRBJ2-4,CASSPSASSGREYF,TGTGCCAGCAGCCCGTCCGCTTCTAGCGGGAGGGAGTACTTC
-,-,TRBV14,TRBJ2-3,CASSQGTLKDTDTQYF,TGTGCCAGCAGCCAAGGGACCCTCAAAGACACAGATACGCAGTATTTT
many,TRBD2,TRBV11-3,TRBJ2-4,CASSLSAAGGGKNIQYF,TGTGCCAGCAGCTTATCGGCAGCGGGGGGGGGAAAAAACATTCAGTACTTC